This TCR beta chain was captured by sequencing in a study of vaccination effects on CD4 cells after COVID-19 (dated by TCRdb to between 2022 and 2023). About the full investigation: Two doses of either the BNT162b2 or the mRNA-1273 mRNA SARS-CoV-2 vaccine were administered to participants. A total of 10 COVID-19 convalescent patients and a handful of SARS-CoV-2-naive healthy vaccine recipients were included in the full study. SARS-CoV-2 spike-specific CD4+ TCR repertoires from before and after mRNA vaccination were compared in COVID-19 convalescent patients and in infection-naive vaccine recipients. Pre-vaccine samples were collected from a couple of convalescent patients 16 days and one week before the first dose, corresponding to 142 and 148 days after COVID-19 diagnosis. Cultures from other donors in the study were sequenced with the Oncomine TCR Beta short-read assay on an Illumina iSeq 100. Study-wide findings and limitations: In convalescent patients, the post-vaccine spike-reactive repertoire was composed mainly of new vaccine-induced clones that were largely distinct from infection-induced clones. The study was limited by a small number of convalescent patients, and early post-infection timepoints were lacking. Clones induced by infection and clones induced by vaccination both contracted markedly at late timepoints after vaccination, which fits with T cell responses waning over time.

Sequences SEHNR (CDR1) and FQNEAQ (CDR2) are obtained from the germline V gene (reference sequence). The V end loses 9 bases and the J end loses 4 bases, and a stretch of 18 bases separates them. Spanning cysteine to phenylalanine, the CDR3 consists of 14 amino acids. Of all the DNA, just the CDR3 is kept, 42 bases in frame from base 1. In the ViraFEST assay, PBMC were stimulated with viral peptide pools, and TCR sequencing was then used to find antigen-specific CD4+ T cell clonotypes based on their expansion. After approximately 11 days of culture, CD4+ T cells were isolated with the EasySep CD4+ T cell isolation kit. Convalescent patients had PCR-confirmed SARS-CoV-2 infection between March and December 2020, before Alpha, Beta and Delta variants emerged in the United States. Each well held around 1.9 million PBMC cultured in IMDM containing roughly 5.1% human AB serum, 8.5 to 10 IU/ml IL-2 and gentamicin, along with about 9.3 ug/ml peptides. On days 3 and 7, half of the culture medium was replaced with fresh IL-2-containing medium. Unless noted otherwise, every peptide stimulation condition was cultured in triplicate wells. Using Ficoll-Paque Plus gradient centrifugation, PBMC were separated from whole blood and then either used fresh or cryopreserved at -140C. The overlapping peptide pools covered the spike proteins of SARS-CoV-2 and of the common cold coronaviruses HCoV-NL63, HCoV-OC43 and HCoV-229E. Genomic DNA was extracted from cultured CD4+ T cells with the QIAamp micro DNA kit.

The library relied on the immunoSEQ multiplex PCR assay. TCR beta CDR3 sequencing was performed on DNA from the cultured, isolated CD4+ T cells. The authors processed their data as follows. The analysis removed non-productive TCR sequences, trimmed reads to the CDR3 region, and retained only CDR3s that were 7 or more amino acids long. Antigen-specific clonotypes were identified with the MANAFEST web app by comparing expansion in peptide wells against reference cultures. To count as positive, a clone had to show expansion at FDR<0.05 compared with the reference and with all other wells, an odds ratio above 5, and a frequency above 0.1% in two replicate wells. Cross-reactive clonotypes were defined as significantly expanded in SARS-CoV-2 spike wells and in at least one common cold coronavirus spike condition. Using the stringdist R package, CDR3 similarity was measured by Levenshtein distance, and unrooted trees were constructed with ape in R 3.6.1. TCRdb limited this immuneACCESS table to in-frame rearrangements with V and J called. A share of clones is missing; checked studies link under half to unresolved V genes, and the rest is unexplained. D and trimming were read from the DNA, whereas the V and J calls and clone size are those reported in that table. The sample table shows about 24,000 clones, and about 72% are seen once. The top ten constitute 16% of the sample.

A single count supports this clone. Its target antigen remains unknown. Qualities for individual bases were not recorded, and no much larger clone is one base off. This TCR was sampled from a human donor who had a prior SARS-CoV-2 infection. The source material was CD4+ T cells from PBMCs cultured with SARS-CoV-2 spike peptides, sampled before COVID-19 vaccination. This specimen's cell subset or site label, interpreted: SARS-CoV-2 spike overlapping peptide pool stimulation. The chain was built from TRBV7-9 and TRBJ1-2; the D segment could be TRBD1, given 5 matching bases. The DNA sequence is as follows: TGTGCCAGGATACCGACAGCCATAATCTATGGCTACACCTTC. Its protein product is CARIPTAIIYGYTF.